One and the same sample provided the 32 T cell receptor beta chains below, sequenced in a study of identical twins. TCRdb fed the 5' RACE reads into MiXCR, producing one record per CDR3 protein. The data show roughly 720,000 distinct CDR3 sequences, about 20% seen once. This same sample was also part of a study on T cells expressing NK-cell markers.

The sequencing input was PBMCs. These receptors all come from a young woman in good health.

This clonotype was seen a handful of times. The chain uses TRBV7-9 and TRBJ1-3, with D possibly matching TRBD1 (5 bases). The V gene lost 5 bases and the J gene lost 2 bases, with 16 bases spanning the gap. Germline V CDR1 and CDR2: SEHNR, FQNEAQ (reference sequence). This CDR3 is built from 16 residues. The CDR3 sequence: CASSPRPSGTGNTIYF. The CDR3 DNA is TGTGCCAGCAGCCCCCGACCATCAGGGACTGGAAACACCATATATTTT.

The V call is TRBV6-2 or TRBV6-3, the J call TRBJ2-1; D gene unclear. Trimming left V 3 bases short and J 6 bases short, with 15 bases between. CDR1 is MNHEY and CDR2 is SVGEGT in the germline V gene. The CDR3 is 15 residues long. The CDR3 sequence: CASSYRVWVANEQFF. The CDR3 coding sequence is TGTGCCAGCAGTTATCGGGTGTGGGTGGCCAATGAGCAGTTCTTC.

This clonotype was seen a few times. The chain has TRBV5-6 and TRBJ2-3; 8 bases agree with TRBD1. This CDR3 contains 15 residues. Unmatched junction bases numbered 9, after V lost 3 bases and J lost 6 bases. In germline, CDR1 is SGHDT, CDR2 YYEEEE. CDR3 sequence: CASSWPGGTWDTQYF. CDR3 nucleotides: TGTGCCAGCAGCTGGCCAGGGGGCACTTGGGATACGCAGTATTTT. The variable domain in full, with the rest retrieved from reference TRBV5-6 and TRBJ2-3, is DAGVTQSPTHLIKTRGQQVTLRCSPKSGHDTVSWYQQALGQGPQFIFQYYEEEERQRGNFPDRFSGHQFPNYSSELNVNALLLGDSALYLCASSWPGGTWDTQYFGPGTRLTVL.

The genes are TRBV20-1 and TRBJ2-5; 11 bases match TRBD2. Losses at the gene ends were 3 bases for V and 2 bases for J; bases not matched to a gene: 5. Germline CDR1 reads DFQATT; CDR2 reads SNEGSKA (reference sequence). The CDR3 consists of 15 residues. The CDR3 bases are TGCAGTGCTAGGTTAGGGACTAGCGGACAAGAGACCCAGTACTTC. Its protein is CSARLGTSGQETQYF.

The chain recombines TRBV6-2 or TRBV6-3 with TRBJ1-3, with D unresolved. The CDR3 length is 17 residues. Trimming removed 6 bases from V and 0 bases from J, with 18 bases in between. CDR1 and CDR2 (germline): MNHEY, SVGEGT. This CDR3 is CASRRTSGSVSGNTIYF. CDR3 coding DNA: TGTGCCAGCAGACGCACCTCGGGCTCCGTCTCTGGAAACACCATATATTTT.

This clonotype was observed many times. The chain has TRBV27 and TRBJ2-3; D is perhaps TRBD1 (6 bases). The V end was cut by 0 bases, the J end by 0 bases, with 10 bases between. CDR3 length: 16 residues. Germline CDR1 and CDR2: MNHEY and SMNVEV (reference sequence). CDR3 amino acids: CASSLSGGASTDTQYF. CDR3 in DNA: TGTGCCAGCAGTTTATCTGGGGGCGCGAGCACAGATACGCAGTATTTT.

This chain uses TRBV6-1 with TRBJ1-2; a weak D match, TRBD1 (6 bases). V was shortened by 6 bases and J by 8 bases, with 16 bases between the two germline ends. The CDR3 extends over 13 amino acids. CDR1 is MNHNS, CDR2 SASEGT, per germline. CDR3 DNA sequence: TGTGCCAGCAGGGCACTCAGGGGCGGCGGCTACACCTTC. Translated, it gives CASRALRGGGYTF.

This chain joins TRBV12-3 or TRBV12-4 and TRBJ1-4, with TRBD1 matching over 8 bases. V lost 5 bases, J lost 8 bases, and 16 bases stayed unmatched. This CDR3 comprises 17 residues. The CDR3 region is CASSVDRQGALGEKLFF. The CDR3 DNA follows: TGTGCCAGCAGTGTGGACCGTCAGGGGGCCCTGGGCGAAAAACTGTTTTTT.

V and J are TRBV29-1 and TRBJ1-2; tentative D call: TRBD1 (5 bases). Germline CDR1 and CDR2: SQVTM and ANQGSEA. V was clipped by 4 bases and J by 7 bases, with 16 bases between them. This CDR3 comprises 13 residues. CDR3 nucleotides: TGCAGCGTTGCGGACATTAGAAGAATTGGCTACACCTTC. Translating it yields CSVADIRRIGYTF.

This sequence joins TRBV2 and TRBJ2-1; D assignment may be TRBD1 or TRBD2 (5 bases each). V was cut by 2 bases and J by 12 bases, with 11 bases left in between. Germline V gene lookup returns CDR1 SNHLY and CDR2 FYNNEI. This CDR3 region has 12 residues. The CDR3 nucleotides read TGTGCCAGCAGTGAACTAAGGGACGTGCAGTTCTTC. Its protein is CASSELRDVQFF.

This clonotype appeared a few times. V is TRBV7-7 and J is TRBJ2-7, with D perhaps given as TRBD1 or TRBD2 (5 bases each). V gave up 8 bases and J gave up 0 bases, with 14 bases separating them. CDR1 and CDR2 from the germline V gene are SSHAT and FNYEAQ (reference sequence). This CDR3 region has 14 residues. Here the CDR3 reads CASAPGDGSYEQYF. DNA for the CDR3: TGTGCCAGCGCACCCGGGGACGGCTCCTACGAGCAGTACTTC.

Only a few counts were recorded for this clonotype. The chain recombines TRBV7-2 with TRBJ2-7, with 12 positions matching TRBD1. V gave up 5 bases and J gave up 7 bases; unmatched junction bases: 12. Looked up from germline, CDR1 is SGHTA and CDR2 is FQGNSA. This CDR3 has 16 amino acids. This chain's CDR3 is CASSPFGTGGRWEQYF. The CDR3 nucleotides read TGTGCCAGCAGCCCCTTTGGGACAGGGGGCCGTTGGGAGCAGTACTTC.

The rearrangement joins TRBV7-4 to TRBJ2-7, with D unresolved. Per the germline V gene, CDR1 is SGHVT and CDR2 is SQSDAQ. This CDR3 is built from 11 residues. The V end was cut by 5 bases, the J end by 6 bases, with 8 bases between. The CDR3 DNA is TGTGCCAGCAGCGTACCGGGCGAGCAGTACTTC. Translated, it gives CASSVPGEQYF.

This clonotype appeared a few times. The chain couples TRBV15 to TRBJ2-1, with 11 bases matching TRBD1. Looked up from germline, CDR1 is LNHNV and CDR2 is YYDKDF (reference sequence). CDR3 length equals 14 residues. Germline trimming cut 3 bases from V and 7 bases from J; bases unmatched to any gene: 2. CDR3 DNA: TGTGCCACCAGCAGCGGGACAGGGGGAAATGAGCAGTTCTTC. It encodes CATSSGTGGNEQFF.

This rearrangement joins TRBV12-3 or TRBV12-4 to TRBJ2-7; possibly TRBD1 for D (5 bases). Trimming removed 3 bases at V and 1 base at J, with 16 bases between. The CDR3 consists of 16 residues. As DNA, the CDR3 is TGTGCCAGCAGTTTGTTCCCCAGGGATCCTTCCTACGAGCAGTACTTC. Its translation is CASSLFPRDPSYEQYF.

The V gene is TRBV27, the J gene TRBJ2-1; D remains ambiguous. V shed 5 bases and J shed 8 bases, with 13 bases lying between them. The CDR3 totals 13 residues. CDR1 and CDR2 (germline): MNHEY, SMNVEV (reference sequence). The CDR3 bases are TGTGCCAGCAGTCCCCACCGCGGTCATGAGCAGTTCTTC. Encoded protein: CASSPHRGHEQFF.

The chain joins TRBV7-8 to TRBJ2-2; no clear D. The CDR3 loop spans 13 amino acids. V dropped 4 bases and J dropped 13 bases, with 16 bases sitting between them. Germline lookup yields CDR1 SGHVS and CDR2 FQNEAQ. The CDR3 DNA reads TGTGCCAGCAGCTCTCGAGAGGCTTTGGGGCTGTTTTTT. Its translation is CASSSREALGLFF.

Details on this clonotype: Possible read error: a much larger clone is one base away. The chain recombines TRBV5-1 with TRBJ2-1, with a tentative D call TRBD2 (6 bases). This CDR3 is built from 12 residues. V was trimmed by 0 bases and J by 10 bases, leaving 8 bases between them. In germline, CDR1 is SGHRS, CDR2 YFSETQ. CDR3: CASSLGEDEQFF. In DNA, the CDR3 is TGCGCCAGCAGCTTGGGGGAGGACGAGCAGTTCTTC.

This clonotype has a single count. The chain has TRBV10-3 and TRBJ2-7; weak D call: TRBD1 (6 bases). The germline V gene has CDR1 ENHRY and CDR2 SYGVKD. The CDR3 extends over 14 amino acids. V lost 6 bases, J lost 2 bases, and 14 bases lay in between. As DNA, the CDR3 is TGTGCCATCAGGAAAGAGACAGGAACCTACGAGCAGTACTTC. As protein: CAIRKETGTYEQYF.

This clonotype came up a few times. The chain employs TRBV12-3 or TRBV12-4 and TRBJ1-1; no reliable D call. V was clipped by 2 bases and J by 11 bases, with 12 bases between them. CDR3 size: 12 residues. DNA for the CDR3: TGTGCCAGCAGTTTACAGGATTCCCGGGCTTTCTTT. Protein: CASSLQDSRAFF.

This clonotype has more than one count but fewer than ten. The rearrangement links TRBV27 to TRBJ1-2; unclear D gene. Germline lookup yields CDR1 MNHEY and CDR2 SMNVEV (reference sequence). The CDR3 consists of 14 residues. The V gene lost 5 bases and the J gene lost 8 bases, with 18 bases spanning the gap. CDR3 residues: CASSRMAGEYGYTF. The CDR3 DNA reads TGTGCCAGCAGTCGAATGGCCGGGGAATACGGCTACACCTTC.

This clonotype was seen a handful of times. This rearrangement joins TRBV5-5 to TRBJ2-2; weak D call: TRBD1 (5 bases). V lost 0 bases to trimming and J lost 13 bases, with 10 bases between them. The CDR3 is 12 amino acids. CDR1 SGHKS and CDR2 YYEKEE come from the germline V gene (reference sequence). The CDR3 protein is CASSLGWGPLFF. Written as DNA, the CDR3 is TGTGCCAGCAGCTTGGGGTGGGGCCCGCTGTTTTTT.

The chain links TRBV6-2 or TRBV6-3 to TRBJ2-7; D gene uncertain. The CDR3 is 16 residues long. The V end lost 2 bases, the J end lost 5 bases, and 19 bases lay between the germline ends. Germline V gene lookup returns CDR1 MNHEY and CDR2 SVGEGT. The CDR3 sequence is CASSYTPGSPADEQYF. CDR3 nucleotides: TGTGCCAGCAGTTACACCCCGGGCAGCCCCGCGGACGAGCAGTACTTC.

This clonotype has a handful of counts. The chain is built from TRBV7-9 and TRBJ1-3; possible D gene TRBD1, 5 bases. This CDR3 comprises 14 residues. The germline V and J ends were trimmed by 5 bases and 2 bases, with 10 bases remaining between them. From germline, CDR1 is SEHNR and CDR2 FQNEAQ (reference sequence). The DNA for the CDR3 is TGTGCCAGCAGCCTGCAGGGAACTGGAAACACCATATATTTT. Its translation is CASSLQGTGNTIYF.

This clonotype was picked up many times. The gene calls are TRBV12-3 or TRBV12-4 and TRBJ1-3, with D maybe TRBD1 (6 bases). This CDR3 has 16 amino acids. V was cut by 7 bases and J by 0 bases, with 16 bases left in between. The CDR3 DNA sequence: TGTGCCAGCATCCTGGGGGCAGAGATCTCTGGAAACACCATATATTTT. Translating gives CASILGAEISGNTIYF.

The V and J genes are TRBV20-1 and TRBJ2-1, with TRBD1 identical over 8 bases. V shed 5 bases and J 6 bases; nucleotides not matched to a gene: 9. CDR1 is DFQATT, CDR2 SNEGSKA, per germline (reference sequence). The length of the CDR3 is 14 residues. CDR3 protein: CSARFQGASNEQFF. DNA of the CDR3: TGCAGTGCTCGATTTCAGGGGGCGAGCAATGAGCAGTTCTTC.

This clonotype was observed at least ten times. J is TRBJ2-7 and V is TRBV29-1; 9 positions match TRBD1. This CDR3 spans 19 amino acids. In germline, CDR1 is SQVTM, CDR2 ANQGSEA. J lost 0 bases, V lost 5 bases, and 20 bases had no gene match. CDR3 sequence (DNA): TGCAGCGTTCAAAGTCTGTCCCGGGACAGGGACAAAAGCTCCTACGAGCAGTACTTC. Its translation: CSVQSLSRDRDKSSYEQYF.

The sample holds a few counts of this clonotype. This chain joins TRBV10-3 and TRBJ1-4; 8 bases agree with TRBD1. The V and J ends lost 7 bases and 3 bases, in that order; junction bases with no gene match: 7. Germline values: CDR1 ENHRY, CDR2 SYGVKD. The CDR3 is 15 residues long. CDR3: CAIKTGTGANEKLFF. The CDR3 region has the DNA TGTGCCATCAAAACGGGGACAGGAGCTAATGAAAAACTGTTTTTT.

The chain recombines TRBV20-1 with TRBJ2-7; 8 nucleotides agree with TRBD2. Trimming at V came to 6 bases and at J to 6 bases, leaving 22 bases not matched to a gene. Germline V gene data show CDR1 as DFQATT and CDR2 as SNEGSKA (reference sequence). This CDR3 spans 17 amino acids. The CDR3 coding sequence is TGCAGTGCAATGAGGGCGGGACTAGGAAACTGGATAGGCGAGCAGTACTTC. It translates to CSAMRAGLGNWIGEQYF.

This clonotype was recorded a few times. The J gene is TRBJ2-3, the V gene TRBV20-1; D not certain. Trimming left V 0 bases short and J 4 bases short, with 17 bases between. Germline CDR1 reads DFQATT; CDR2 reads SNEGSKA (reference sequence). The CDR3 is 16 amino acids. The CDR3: CSARDPELILSDTQYF. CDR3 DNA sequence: TGCAGTGCTAGAGATCCGGAATTGATACTTTCAGATACGCAGTATTTT.

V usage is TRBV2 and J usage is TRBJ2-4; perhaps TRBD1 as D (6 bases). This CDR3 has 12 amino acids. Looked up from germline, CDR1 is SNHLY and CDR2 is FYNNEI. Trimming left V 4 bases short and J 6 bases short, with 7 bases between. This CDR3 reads CASSGGGNIQYF. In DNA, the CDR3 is TGTGCCAGCAGTGGAGGGGGAAACATTCAGTACTTC.

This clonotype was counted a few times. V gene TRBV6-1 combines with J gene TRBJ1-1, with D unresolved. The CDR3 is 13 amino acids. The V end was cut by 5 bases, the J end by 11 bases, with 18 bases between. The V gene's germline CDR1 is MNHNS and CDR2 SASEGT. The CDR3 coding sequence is TGTGCCAGCAGTCCCTCCTACGTTGTGTCGGCTTTCTTT. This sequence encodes CASSPSYVVSAFF.